In its sample, the clone carrying this T cell receptor (beta chain) was seen a few times. Extracted RNA was reverse transcribed into cDNA, the sequencing template. Libraries were prepared by immunoSEQ multiplex PCR; TCRdb keeps only in-frame clonotypes and omits some of them. The sample contains about 140,000 clones, 51% of which appear only once. This specimen comes from a study of CD8+ T cells in alopecia areata. The CDR3 sequence is 11 residues long. V shed 3 bases and J shed 7 bases, with 9 bases lying between them. The germline gives CDR1 SQVTM, CDR2 ANQGSEA. This clonotype was sampled from a human donor with alopecia areata. The chain carries TRBV29-1 and TRBJ2-5; D call uncertain. Sequencing was performed on CD4+ T cells sorted from blood, taken at week 0. The CDR3 coding sequence is TGCAGCGTTGATTTTATTGGGACCCAGTACTTC. Protein product: CSVDFIGTQYF.